A single TCR beta chain is shown here with its context. The data derive from a study of technical replicates of blood from a few donors. V lost 6 bases to trimming and J lost 5 bases; unmatched junction nucleotides: 4. CDR1 is LNHDA and CDR2 is SQIVND in the germline V gene (reference sequence). This CDR3 comprises 13 residues. Assay: immunoSEQ multiplex PCR; the TCRdb copy retains only in-frame clones and omits some. The sample lists 84,000 or so clones, 85% to 95% seen once, with about 0.26% in the top ten. The chain is built from TRBV19 and TRBJ1-5; 7 bases are shared with TRBD1. Specimen: T cells isolated from PBMCs. This TCR was sampled from a human donor in good health. CDR3 loop: CASSMGQYQPQHF. DNA for the CDR3: TGTGCCAGTAGCATGGGACAGTATCAGCCCCAGCATTTT.